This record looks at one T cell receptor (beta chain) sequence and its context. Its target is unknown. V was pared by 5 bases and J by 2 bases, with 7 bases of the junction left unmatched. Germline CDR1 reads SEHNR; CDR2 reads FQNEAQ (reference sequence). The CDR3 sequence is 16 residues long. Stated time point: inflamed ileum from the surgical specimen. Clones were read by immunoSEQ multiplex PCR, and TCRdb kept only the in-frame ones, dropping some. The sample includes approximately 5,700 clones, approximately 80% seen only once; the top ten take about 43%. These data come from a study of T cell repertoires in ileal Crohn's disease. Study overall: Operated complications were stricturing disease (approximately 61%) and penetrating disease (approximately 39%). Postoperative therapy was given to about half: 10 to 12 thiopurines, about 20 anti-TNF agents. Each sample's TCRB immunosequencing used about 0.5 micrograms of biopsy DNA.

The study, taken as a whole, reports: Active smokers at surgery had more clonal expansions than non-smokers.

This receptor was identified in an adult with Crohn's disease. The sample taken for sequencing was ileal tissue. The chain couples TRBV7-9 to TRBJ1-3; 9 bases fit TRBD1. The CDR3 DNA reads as TGTGCCAGCAGCGTCCGGGACAGGGCGGCTGGAAACACCATATATTTT. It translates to CASSVRDRAAGNTIYF.